A selection of T cell receptor beta chains follows, all from one sample in a study of cytomegalovirus exposure and HLA in healthy donors. TCRdb's copy holds only in-frame clones and misses some; the assay was immunoSEQ multiplex PCR. Among around 150,000 clones listed, 80% to 90% were seen once. The sequencing input was PBMCs. The source is a man between 18 and 35 years old in good health and CMV-seropositive. The CDR3 runs from the conserved cysteine through the conserved F or W. A D gene is named only where the DNA matches it firmly. A clone size is listed for some rows: how often the clone was seen (once, few, many), or a class if it is expanded.

>TRBD1|TRBJ2-5|.|TRBV7-2
TGTGCCAGCAGCCAGGGACAGCAAGAGACCCAGTACTTC
CASSQGQQETQYF
>TRBD2|TRBJ2-3|.|TRBV29-1
TGCAGCGGAGGGACTAGCGGGGGGGCGGATACGCAGTATTTT
CSGGTSGGADTQYF
>.|TRBJ2-6|few|TRBV4-1
TGCGCCAGCAGCCAAGATGGTAGAGGGCGCTCTGGGGCCAACGTCCTGACTTTC
CASSQDGRGRSGANVLTF
>.|TRBJ2-2|.|TRBV19
TGTGCCAGTGGACTTGGTGAGATGGAGAAGAACACCGGGGAGCTGTTTTTT
CASGLGEMEKNTGELFF
>TRBD1|TRBJ1-1|.|TRBV6-5
TGTGCCAGCAGTTACCGACAGGGGAACACTGAAGCTTTCTTT
CASSYRQGNTEAFF
>.|TRBJ1-1|.|TRBV7-9
TGTGCCAGCAGTAACAGGAACACTGAAGCTTTCTTT
CASSNRNTEAFF
>.|TRBJ1-1|.|TRBV10-2
TGCGCCAGCAGCTCACTCAGGGCAAATGAGCCCACTGAAGCTTTCTTT
CASSSLRANEPTEAFF
>TRBD2|TRBJ2-2|.|TRBV10-1
TGCGCCAGCAGTGGGACTAGCGGGGGGGCGCCCGGGGAGCTGTTTTTT
CASSGTSGGAPGELFF
>.|TRBJ1-5|.|TRBV28
TGTGCCAGCAGAAGCGCGGAAACCCTTGGGCCCCAGCATTTT
CASRSAETLGPQHF
>.|TRBJ1-6|.|TRBV14
TGTGCCAGCAGTTACAGCTCCTATAATTCACCCCTCCACTTT
CASSYSSYNSPLHF
>TRBD1|TRBJ2-7|.|TRBV30
TGTGCCTGGAGTTCGGGGACAGCCTACGAGCAGTACTTC
CAWSSGTAYEQYF
>TRBD2|TRBJ2-5|.|TRBV7-2
TGTGCCAGCAGCTTCGCCCTTTCCCGGGGGGGCCCCGAGACCCAGTACTTC
CASSFALSRGGPETQYF
>TRBD1|TRBJ2-7|.|TRBV18
TGTGCCAGCTCACTGACGACAGGGAGTAGATACGAGCAGTACTTC
CASSLTTGSRYEQYF
>TRBD2|TRBJ2-1|.|TRBV6-5
TGTGCCAGCAGGAAGACTAGCGGGGGGCACAATGAGCAGTTCTTC
CASRKTSGGHNEQFF
>.|TRBJ2-7|.|TRBV5-1
TGCGCCAGCAGGAGGAGCGAAAGCTCCTACGAGCAGTACTTC
CASRRSESSYEQYF
>TRBD1|TRBJ1-2|.|TRBV20-1
TGCAGTGCTAGTCTGGACAGGGGCTACACCTTC
CSASLDRGYTF
>.|TRBJ1-1|.|TRBV5-1
TGCGCCAGCAGATCGGCGGGGATCGGCACTGAAGCTTTCTTT
CASRSAGIGTEAFF
>.|TRBJ1-1|.|TRBV29-1
TGCAGCGTTGAAGATTACCGAGGAGCTTTCTTT
CSVEDYRGAFF
>.|TRBJ2-3|.|TRBV5-1
TGCGCCAGCAGCCCGGGACACCACGATTTGGCGCAGTATTTT
CASSPGHHDLAQYF
>TRBD1|TRBJ1-2|once|TRBV30
TGTGCCTGGAGTGAGACTCCGGGACAGGGTTTAAGTGGCTACACCTTC
CAWSETPGQGLSGYTF
>.|TRBJ1-2|.|TRBV7-9
TGTGCCAGCAGCCCCGCGCAGTCCCCCCTAGATGGCTACACCTTC
CASSPAQSPLDGYTF
>.|TRBJ2-7|.|TRBV27
TGTGCCAGCACCGAAGGGGGGGGACAATACGAGCAGTACTTC
CASTEGGGQYEQYF
>.|TRBJ2-1|.|TRBV10-3
TGTGCCATCAGCCAGGCCACGAGGGGGAATGAGCAGTTCTTC
CAISQATRGNEQFF
>.|TRBJ1-5|once|TRBV19
TGTGCCAGTAGTATAGGGACTTCCAATCAGCCCCAGCATTTT
CASSIGTSNQPQHF
>TRBD2|TRBJ2-7|.|TRBV5-1
TGCGCCAGCAACCTGCGACGGGGGGGCATTCACGAGCAGTACTTC
CASNLRRGGIHEQYF
>TRBD1|TRBJ2-5|.|TRBV6-1
TGTGCCAGCATCAGGGGGTGGCAAGAGACCCAGTACTTC
CASIRGWQETQYF
>.|TRBJ2-5|.|TRBV21-1
TGTGCCAGCCCGCAAGGGACAGGGGGCCAGTCTATAGCAGAGACCCAGTACTTC
CASPQGTGGQSIAETQYF
>.|TRBJ1-6|.|TRBV19
TGTGCCAGTAGTAGGGGCCGGAGGGAATCACCCCTCCACTTT
CASSRGRRESPLHF
>.|TRBJ2-6|.|TRBV11-1
TGTGCCAGCAGCCCAGGCGGGGGGGCCAACGTCCTGACTTTC
CASSPGGGANVLTF
>.|TRBJ2-1|.|TRBV23-1
TGCGCCAGCAGTCAACAAACAGTCCCACAGGGAAACGACCACAATGAGCAGTTCTTC
CASSQQTVPQGNDHNEQFF
>.|TRBJ2-7|.|TRBV28
TGTGCCAGCAGTCCCAACCTTAGGAGGGGCTCCTACGAGCAGTACTTC
CASSPNLRRGSYEQYF